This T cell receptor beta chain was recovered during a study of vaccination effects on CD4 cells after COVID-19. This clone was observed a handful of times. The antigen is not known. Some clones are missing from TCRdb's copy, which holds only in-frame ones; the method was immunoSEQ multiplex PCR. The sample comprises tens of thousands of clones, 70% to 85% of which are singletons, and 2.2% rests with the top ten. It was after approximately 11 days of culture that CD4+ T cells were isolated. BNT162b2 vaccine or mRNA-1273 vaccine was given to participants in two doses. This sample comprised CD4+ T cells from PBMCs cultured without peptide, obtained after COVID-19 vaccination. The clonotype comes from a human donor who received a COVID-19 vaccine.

CDR3 coding DNA: TGCGCCAGCAGCCAAGACGGAGGGCTTAGCAATCAGCCCCAGCATTTT. Translated, it gives CASSQDGGLSNQPQHF. The rearrangement links TRBV4-1 to TRBJ1-5; the D is unclear. The length of the CDR3 is 16 residues. Germline-derived CDR1 and CDR2 are MGHRA and YSYEKL. V was shortened by 0 bases and J by 0 bases, with 9 bases between the two germline ends.